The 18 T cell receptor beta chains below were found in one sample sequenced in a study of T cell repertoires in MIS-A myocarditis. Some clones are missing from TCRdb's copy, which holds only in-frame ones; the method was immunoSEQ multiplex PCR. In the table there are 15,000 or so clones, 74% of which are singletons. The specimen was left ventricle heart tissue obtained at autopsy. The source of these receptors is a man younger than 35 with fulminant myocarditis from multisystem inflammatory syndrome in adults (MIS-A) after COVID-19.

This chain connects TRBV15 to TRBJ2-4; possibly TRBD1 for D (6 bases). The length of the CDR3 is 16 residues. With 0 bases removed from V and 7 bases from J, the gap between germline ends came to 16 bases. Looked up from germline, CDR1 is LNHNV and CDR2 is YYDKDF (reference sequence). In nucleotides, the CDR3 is TGTGCCACCAGCAGAGACCTACAGGGTTCTGGGAACATTCAGTACTTC. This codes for CATSRDLQGSGNIQYF.

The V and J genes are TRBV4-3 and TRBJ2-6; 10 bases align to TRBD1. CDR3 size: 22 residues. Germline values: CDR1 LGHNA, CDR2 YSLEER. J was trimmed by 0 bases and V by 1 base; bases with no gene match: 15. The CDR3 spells CASSQGVRRDRGPYSGANVLTF. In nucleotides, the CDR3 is TGCGCCAGCAGCCAAGGGGTCCGACGGGACAGGGGTCCTTACTCTGGGGCCAACGTCCTGACTTTC.

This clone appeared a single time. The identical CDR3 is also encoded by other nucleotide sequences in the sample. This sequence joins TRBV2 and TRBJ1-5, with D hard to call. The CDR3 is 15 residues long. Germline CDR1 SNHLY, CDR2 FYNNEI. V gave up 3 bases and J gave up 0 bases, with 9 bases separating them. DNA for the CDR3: TGTGCCAGCAGTGAGTCACCTAATAGCAATCAGCCCCAGCATTTT. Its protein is CASSESPNSNQPQHF.

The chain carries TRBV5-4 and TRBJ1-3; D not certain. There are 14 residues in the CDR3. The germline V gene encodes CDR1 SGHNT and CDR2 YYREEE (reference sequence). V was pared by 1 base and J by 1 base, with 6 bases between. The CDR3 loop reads CASSLKGSGNTIYF. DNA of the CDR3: TGTGCCAGCAGCTTGAAGGGTTCTGGAAACACCATATATTTT.

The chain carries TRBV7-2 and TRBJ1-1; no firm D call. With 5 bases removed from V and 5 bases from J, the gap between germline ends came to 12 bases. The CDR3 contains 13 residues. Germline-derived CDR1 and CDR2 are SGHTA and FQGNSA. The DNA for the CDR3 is TGTGCCAGCAGCCCCGGAGTCAAAACTGAAGCTTTCTTT. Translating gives CASSPGVKTEAFF.

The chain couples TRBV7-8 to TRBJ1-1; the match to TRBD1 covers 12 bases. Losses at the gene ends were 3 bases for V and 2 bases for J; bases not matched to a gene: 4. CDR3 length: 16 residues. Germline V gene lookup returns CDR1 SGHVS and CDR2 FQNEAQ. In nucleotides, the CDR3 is TGTGCCAGCAGCTTGCCGGGACAGGGGGCCAACACTGAAGCTTTCTTT. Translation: CASSLPGQGANTEAFF.

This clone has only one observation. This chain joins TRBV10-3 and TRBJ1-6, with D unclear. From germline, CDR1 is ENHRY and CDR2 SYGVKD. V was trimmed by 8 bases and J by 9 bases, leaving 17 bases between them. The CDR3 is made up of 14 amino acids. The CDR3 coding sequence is TGTGCCATCGGTACTAGCGTTGAGGGTTCACCCCTCCACTTT. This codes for CAIGTSVEGSPLHF.

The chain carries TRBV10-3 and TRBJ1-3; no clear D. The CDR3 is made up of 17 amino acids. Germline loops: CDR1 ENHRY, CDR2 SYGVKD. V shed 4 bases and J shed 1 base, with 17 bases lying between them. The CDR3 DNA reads TGTGCCATCAGTGTGTTCAAGGCCGACGGATCTGGAAACACCATATATTTT. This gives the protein CAISVFKADGSGNTIYF.

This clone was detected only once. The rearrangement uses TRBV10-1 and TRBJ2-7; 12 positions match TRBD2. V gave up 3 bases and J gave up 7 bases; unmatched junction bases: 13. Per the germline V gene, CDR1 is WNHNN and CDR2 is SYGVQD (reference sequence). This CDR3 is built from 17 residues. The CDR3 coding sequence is TGCGCCAGCAGTGATCATGGACTAGCGGGGTCAAGCATGGAGCAGTACTTC. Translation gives CASSDHGLAGSSMEQYF.

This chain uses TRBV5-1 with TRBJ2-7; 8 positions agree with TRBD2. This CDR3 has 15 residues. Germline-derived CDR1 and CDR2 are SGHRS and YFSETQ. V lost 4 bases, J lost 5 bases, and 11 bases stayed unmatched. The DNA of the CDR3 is TGCGCCAGCAGCCTAAGCGGGGGCCCTCCCGACGAGCAGTACTTC. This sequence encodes CASSLSGGPPDEQYF.

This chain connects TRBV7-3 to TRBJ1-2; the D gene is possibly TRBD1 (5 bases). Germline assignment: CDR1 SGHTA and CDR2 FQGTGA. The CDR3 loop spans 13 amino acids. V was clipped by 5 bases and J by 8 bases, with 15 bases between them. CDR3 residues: CASSLSGSQGYTF. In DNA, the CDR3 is TGTGCCAGCAGCCTCTCAGGGTCACAAGGCTACACCTTC.

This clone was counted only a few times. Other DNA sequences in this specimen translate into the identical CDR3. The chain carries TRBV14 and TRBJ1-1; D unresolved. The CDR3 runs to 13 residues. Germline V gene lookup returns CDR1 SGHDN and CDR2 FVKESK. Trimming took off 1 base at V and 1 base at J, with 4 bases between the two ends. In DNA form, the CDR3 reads TGTGCCAGCAGCCAAGGAAGGAACACTGAAGCTTTCTTT. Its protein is CASSQGRNTEAFF.

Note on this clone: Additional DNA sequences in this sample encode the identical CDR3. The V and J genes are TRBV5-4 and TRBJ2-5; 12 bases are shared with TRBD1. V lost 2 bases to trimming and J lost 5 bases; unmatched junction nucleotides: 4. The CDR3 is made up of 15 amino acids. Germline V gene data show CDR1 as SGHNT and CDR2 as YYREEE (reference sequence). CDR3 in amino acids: CASSLGTGGDETQYF. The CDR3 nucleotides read TGTGCCAGCAGCTTAGGGACAGGGGGCGATGAGACCCAGTACTTC.

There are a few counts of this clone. Written as DNA, the CDR3 is TGTGCCAGCAGCCAAGAACGGGGGGATACGCAGTATTTT. It codes for CASSQERGDTQYF. The V and J genes are TRBV3-1 (or the pseudogene TRBV3-2) and TRBJ2-3; D possibly corresponds to TRBD2 (6 bases). V lost 0 bases to trimming and J lost 6 bases, with 7 bases between them. This CDR3 is 13 amino acids long. Germline V gives CDR1 LGHDT, CDR2 YNNKEL (reference sequence).

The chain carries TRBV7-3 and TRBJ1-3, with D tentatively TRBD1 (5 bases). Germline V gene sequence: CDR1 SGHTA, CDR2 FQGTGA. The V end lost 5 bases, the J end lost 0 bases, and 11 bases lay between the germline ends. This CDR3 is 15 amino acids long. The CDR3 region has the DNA TGTGCCAGCAGCCCTCAGGGTTACTCTGGAAACACCATATATTTT. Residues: CASSPQGYSGNTIYF.

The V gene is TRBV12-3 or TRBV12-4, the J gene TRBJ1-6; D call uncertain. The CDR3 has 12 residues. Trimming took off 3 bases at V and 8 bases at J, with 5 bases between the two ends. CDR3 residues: CASSFPDSPLHF. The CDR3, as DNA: TGTGCCAGCAGTTTCCCTGATTCACCCCTCCACTTT.

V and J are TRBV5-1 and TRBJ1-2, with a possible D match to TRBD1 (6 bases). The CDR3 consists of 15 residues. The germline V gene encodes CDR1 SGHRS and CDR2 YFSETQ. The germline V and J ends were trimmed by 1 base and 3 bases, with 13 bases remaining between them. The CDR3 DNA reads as TGCGCCAGCAGCTTGACTACAGGGCAAGACTATGGCTACACCTTC. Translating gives CASSLTTGQDYGYTF. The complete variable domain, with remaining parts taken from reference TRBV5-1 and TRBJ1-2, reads KAGVTQTPRYLIKTRGQQVTLSCSPISGHRSVSWYQQTPGQGLQFLFEYFSETQRNKGNFPGRFSGRQFSNSRSEMNVSTLELGDSALYLCASSLTTGQDYGYTFGSGTRLTVV.

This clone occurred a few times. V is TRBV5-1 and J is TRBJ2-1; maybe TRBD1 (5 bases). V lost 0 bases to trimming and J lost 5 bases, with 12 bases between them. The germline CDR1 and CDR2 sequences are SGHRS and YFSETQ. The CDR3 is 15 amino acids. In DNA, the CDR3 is TGCGCCAGCAGCTTGGAAGGGGCGCAGAACAATGAGCAGTTCTTC. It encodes CASSLEGAQNNEQFF.